The present T cell receptor (beta chain) was sequenced within a study of Japanese encephalitis immunity and Zika vaccine responses (dated by TCRdb to the early 2020s). PBMCs were stained with CellTrace CFSE and grown for six to seven days in RPMI containing 8% human serum and peptide pools at 0.8 to 1 ug/mL each. On a BD FACSAria, proliferating CD4 T cells were sorted without fixation as live CD56-CD19-CD16-CD3+CD4+ CFSE-low cells. Library preparation used 5' RACE. TCRdb records Illumina MiSeq as the sequencer. The raw public data were reprocessed by TCRdb itself: fastp quality trimming at Q25, MiXCR clonotype calling, in-frame beta chains only. Identical CDR3 protein sequences are pooled into one entry, listed with their most common genes and DNA. Across this sample there are some 190 distinct CDR3 sequences, with 3.8% seen only once. The top ten constitute roughly 40% of the sample. The sample consisted of antigen-activated CD4+ T cells from blood, cultured, taken during a Zika inactivated vaccine study. These receptors originate from an adult woman who received an inactivated Zika virus vaccine.

This clonotype rates as large. The CDR3 protein is CSVAPQGNTEAFF. The CDR3 bases are TGCAGCGTTGCCCCTCAGGGAAACACTGAAGCTTTCTTT. The chain joins TRBV29-1 to TRBJ1-1, with D possibly TRBD1 on 5 matching bases. The CDR3 covers 13 residues. V was clipped by 4 bases and J by 2 bases, with 11 bases between them. CDR1 is SQVTM, CDR2 ANQGSEA, per germline.